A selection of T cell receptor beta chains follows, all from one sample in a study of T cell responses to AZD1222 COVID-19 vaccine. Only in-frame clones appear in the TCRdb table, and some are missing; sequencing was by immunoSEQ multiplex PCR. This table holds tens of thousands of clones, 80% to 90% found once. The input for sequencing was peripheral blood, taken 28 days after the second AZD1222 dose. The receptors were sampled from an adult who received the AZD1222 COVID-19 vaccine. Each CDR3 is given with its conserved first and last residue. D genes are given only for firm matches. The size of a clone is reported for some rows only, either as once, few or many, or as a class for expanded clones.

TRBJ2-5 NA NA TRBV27 TGTGCCAGCAATCCACAGGGAAAGCAAGAGACCCAGTACTTC CASNPQGKQETQYF
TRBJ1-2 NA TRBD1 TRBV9 TGTGCCAGCACATCCTCCGGACAGGGGATAGGAGGCTACACCTTC CASTSSGQGIGGYTF
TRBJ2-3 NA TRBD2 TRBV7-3 TGTGCCAGCAGCCGTACTAGCGGGAACACAGATACGCAGTATTTT CASSRTSGNTDTQYF
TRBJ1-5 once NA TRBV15 TGTGCCACCAGCAGATCCGACAGGAATCAGCCCCAGCATTTT CATSRSDRNQPQHF
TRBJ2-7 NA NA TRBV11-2 TGTGCCAGCAGCCTCCCCCAGGGCAGGACCTACGAGCAGTACTTC CASSLPQGRTYEQYF
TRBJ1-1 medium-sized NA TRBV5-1 TGCGCCAGCACCCCCGCCGGGGGATACACTGAAGCTTTCTTT CASTPAGGYTEAFF
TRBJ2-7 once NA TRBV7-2 TGTGCCAGCAGCCCTACTATTCGGCCCACCTACGAGCAGTACTTC CASSPTIRPTYEQYF
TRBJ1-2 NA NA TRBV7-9 TGTGCCAGCAGCCCTATCCCACCGGGGAACTATGGCTACACCTTC CASSPIPPGNYGYTF
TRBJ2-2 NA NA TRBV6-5 TGTGCCAGCAGTTCCCCGATAAAGAACACCGGGGAGCTGTTTTTT CASSSPIKNTGELFF
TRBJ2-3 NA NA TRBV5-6 TGTGCCAGCAGCTTGCCGCTAGGGAGCACAGATACGCAGTATTTT CASSLPLGSTDTQYF
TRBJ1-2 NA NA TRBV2 TGTGCCAGCAGTGAAGCGGGGGGAAATGGCTACACCTTC CASSEAGGNGYTF